The 3 T cell receptor beta chains below all came from one sample that was sequenced in a study of identical twins. TCRdb independently ran MiXCR on the 5' RACE reads; one entry per CDR3 protein. Found here are 400,000 to 500,000 distinct CDR3 sequences, about 13% of them singletons; the top ten hold more than 0.8%. Separately, the same data were catalogued under a study of yellow fever vaccine responses in identical twins.

Sequences were obtained from CD4+ T cells sorted from blood. The receptors were sampled from a woman between 18 and 29 years old in good health.

The chain has TRBV20-1 and TRBJ2-7; D is unclear. Trimming shortened V by 1 base and J by 0 bases, and 13 bases separated the two germline ends. Germline CDR1 and CDR2: DFQATT and SNEGSKA (reference sequence). The CDR3 is made up of 15 amino acids. Here the CDR3 reads CSARVRTPSSYEQYF. CDR3 coding DNA: TGCAGTGCTAGAGTGAGGACGCCGAGCTCCTACGAGCAGTACTTC.

J is TRBJ2-5 and V is TRBV5-6; a weak D match, TRBD2 (5 bases). The V end was cut by 4 bases, the J end by 2 bases, with 15 bases between. This CDR3 has 15 amino acids. Germline CDR1 SGHDT, CDR2 YYEEEE. Written as DNA, the CDR3 is TGTGCCAGCAGCGGAACCGGAGGTTATCAAGAGACCCAGTACTTC. Its protein product is CASSGTGGYQETQYF.

This clonotype has a handful of counts. The V and J genes are TRBV3-1 and TRBJ2-7; D gene unclear. The V end lost 4 bases, the J end lost 4 bases, and 14 bases lay between the germline ends. Germline assignment: CDR1 LGHDT and CDR2 YNNKEL (reference sequence). This CDR3 contains 14 residues. CDR3 in amino acids: CASSRPSSGYEQYF. The CDR3, as DNA: TGTGCCAGCAGCCGTCCAAGTTCCGGATACGAGCAGTACTTC.